Following are 17 T cell receptor beta chains from one sample sequenced in a study of radiotherapy plus CTLA-4 blockade in lung cancer. Some clones are missing from TCRdb's copy, which holds only in-frame ones; the method was immunoSEQ multiplex PCR. The table lists more than 50,000 clones, less than 85% of them singletons. The sequencing here drew on peripheral blood, taken from a patient treated with radiotherapy plus ipilimumab. The receptors were gathered from a human donor with non-small cell lung cancer who had a complete response to radiotherapy plus ipilimumab.

The V call is TRBV10-1, the J call TRBJ2-1, with TRBD2 matching over 7 bases. V was clipped by 2 bases and J by 0 bases; unmatched bases: 7. This CDR3 is built from 17 residues. Germline V gene data show CDR1 as WNHNN and CDR2 as SYGVQD (reference sequence). The CDR3 nucleotides read TGCGCCAGCAGTGAGAATATAGGGAGGGGCTCCTACAATGAGCAGTTCTTC. Residues: CASSENIGRGSYNEQFF.

The chain carries TRBV5-4 and TRBJ1-2; the D is unclear. CDR1 is SGHNT and CDR2 is YYREEE in the germline V gene (reference sequence). The CDR3 runs to 13 residues. V was pared by 0 bases and J by 2 bases, with 5 bases between. The CDR3 coding sequence is TGTGCCAGCAGCTTGGCCCAGAACTATGGCTACACCTTC. This sequence encodes CASSLAQNYGYTF.

V is TRBV7-9 and J is TRBJ2-1; the D is unclear. Germline loops: CDR1 SEHNR, CDR2 FQNEAQ (reference sequence). CDR3 size: 15 residues. Trimming pared 1 base from V and 4 bases from J, leaving 11 bases between. DNA for the CDR3: TGTGCCAGCAGCTTAGGAGACGGCGGTTACAATGAGCAGTTCTTC. This codes for CASSLGDGGYNEQFF.

The CDR3 DNA reads as TGTGCCAGCAGTTCAACAGGGGGCCGAACCGGGGAGCTGTTTTTT. Protein product: CASSSTGGRTGELFF. The chain links TRBV6-6 to TRBJ2-2; 9 bases are shared with TRBD1. CDR3 length: 15 amino acids. The V segment lost 4 bases and the J segment 5 bases; nucleotides outside the gene matches: 5. Per germline, CDR1 MNHNY and CDR2 SVGAGI (reference sequence).

The genes are TRBV28 and TRBJ2-1, with 10 bases aligning to TRBD2. There are 13 residues in the CDR3. Per germline, CDR1 MDHEN and CDR2 SYDVKM. The trim removed 5 bases at V and 8 bases at J, leaving 3 bases unmatched. This chain's CDR3 is CASSIGTSDEQFF. The DNA for the CDR3 is TGTGCCAGCAGTATTGGGACTAGCGATGAGCAGTTCTTC.

This rearrangement joins TRBV6-5 to TRBJ2-3; the D gene is possibly TRBD1 (5 bases). The CDR3 loop spans 12 amino acids. Trimming pared 6 bases from V and 8 bases from J, leaving 12 bases between. The germline V gene encodes CDR1 MNHEY and CDR2 SVGAGI. The CDR3 DNA follows: TGTGCCAGCAGGCCGCAGGGCGGTACGCAGTATTTT. It yields the protein CASRPQGGTQYF.

The V gene is TRBV6-6, the J gene TRBJ2-2; the D gene is possibly TRBD1 (6 bases). V lost 7 bases and J 4 bases, leaving 13 bases between the germline ends. This CDR3 has 14 amino acids. Germline values: CDR1 MNHNY, CDR2 SVGAGI (reference sequence). The CDR3: CASNSRGTTGELFF. DNA of the CDR3: TGTGCCAGCAATTCCAGGGGCACCACCGGGGAGCTGTTTTTT.

The V and J genes are TRBV10-3 and TRBJ2-1; possible D gene TRBD1, 6 bases. V dropped 5 bases and J dropped 7 bases, with 9 bases sitting between them. This CDR3 spans 12 amino acids. Germline V CDR1 and CDR2: ENHRY, SYGVKD. CDR3 sequence (DNA): TGTGCCATCAGTCCGGACAGTAATGAGCAGTTCTTC. It codes for CAISPDSNEQFF.

The chain has TRBV7-8 and TRBJ2-7; 7 nucleotides line up with TRBD2. Germline assignment: CDR1 SGHVS and CDR2 FQNEAQ. Trimming removed 5 bases from V and 3 bases from J; junction bases left unmatched: 10. The length of the CDR3 is 15 residues. The chain's CDR3 is CASSPPGGKIYEQYF. DNA of the CDR3: TGTGCCAGCAGCCCACCGGGGGGTAAGATCTACGAGCAGTACTTC.

This rearrangement joins TRBV5-1 to TRBJ1-1; no reliable D call. Trimming shortened V by 0 bases and J by 10 bases, and 16 bases separated the two germline ends. CDR1 SGHRS and CDR2 YFSETQ come from the germline V gene. The length of the CDR3 is 14 residues. CDR3 in amino acids: CASSLEDPRKGAFF. The CDR3 DNA reads as TGCGCCAGCAGCTTGGAGGATCCGAGGAAAGGAGCTTTCTTT.

The chain carries TRBV18 and TRBJ2-3; 10 bases are shared with TRBD2. Germline-derived CDR1 and CDR2 are KGHSH and LQKENI. This CDR3 comprises 14 residues. V trimming: 5 bases; J trimming: 6 bases; junction bases outside the gene matches: 5. This chain's CDR3 is CASSSTSGVDTQYF. The CDR3, as DNA: TGTGCCAGCTCATCCACTAGCGGGGTCGATACGCAGTATTTT.

The gene calls are TRBV27 and TRBJ1-6; the match to TRBD1 covers 9 bases. The germline V gene has CDR1 MNHEY and CDR2 SMNVEV (reference sequence). V dropped 5 bases and J dropped 9; count of bases not matched to a gene: 8. This CDR3 has 15 amino acids. The chain's CDR3 is CASSSSGQGFSPLHF. CDR3 coding DNA: TGTGCCAGCAGTAGCTCGGGACAGGGATTTTCACCCCTCCACTTT.

CDR3 region: CASGRQDSNYGYTF. The CDR3, as DNA: TGTGCCAGCGGTAGACAGGATTCTAACTATGGCTACACCTTC. The rearrangement uses TRBV7-9 and TRBJ1-2; tentative D call: TRBD1 (6 bases). The length of the CDR3 is 14 residues. Germline V CDR1 and CDR2: SEHNR, FQNEAQ (reference sequence). V was shortened by 8 bases and J by 0 bases, with 13 bases between the two germline ends.

This chain connects TRBV19 to TRBJ1-3, with no clear D. The CDR3 is made up of 15 amino acids. Trimming stripped 0 bases from V and 0 bases from J, with 6 bases between. The germline gives CDR1 LNHDA, CDR2 SQIVND (reference sequence). The CDR3 nucleotides are TGTGCCAGTAGTATAGACAGTTACTCTGGAAACACCATATATTTT. Translated, it gives CASSIDSYSGNTIYF.

The DNA of the CDR3 is TGTGCCAGCAGCTTAGGGACAGGGTGGAGGTACGAGCAGTACTTC. Its protein is CASSLGTGWRYEQYF. The V call is TRBV7-9, the J call TRBJ2-7, with TRBD1 matching 8 bases. Per the germline V gene, CDR1 is SEHNR and CDR2 is FQNEAQ (reference sequence). The V segment lost 1 base and the J segment 4 bases; nucleotides outside the gene matches: 6. The CDR3 runs to 15 residues.

This clone was found a few times. This sequence joins TRBV30 and TRBJ1-2, with 7 bases aligning to TRBD1. Per germline, CDR1 GTSNPN and CDR2 SVGIG (reference sequence). J gave up 3 bases and V 5 bases, and 3 bases lay outside the gene matches. The CDR3 contains 12 residues. The CDR3 reads CAWDRAYYGYTF. For the CDR3, the DNA is TGTGCCTGGGACAGGGCCTACTATGGCTACACCTTC.

V gene TRBV5-1 combines with J gene TRBJ2-3; TRBD2 matches at 12 bases. CDR1 and CDR2 (germline): SGHRS, YFSETQ. This CDR3 comprises 17 residues. V lost 7 bases to trimming and J lost 1 base; unmatched junction nucleotides: 10. In DNA, the CDR3 is TGCGCCAGCTCCGGAGGACTAGCGGGATCTCGCACAGATACGCAGTATTTT. Translating it yields CASSGGLAGSRTDTQYF.